Shown below are 13 T cell receptor beta chains from a single sample sequenced in a study of shared clonotypes between healthy human individuals. Naive-designated CD8 cells lacked CD45RO, were positively enriched for CCR7, and omitted terminally differentiated effector memory CD45RA+ cells. TCRdb keeps only in-frame clones here, not all; method: immunoSEQ multiplex PCR. Of under 2,000,000 clones in the sample, around 96% are singletons; the top ten hold 1% to 1.5%. The specimen sequenced was naive CD8+ T cells sorted from blood. These receptor sequences come from a young man in good health.

CDR3 loop: CASRAPPGGTQYF. The CDR3 coding sequence is TGTGCCAGTAGGGCGCCGCCGGGGGGGACGCAGTATTTT. The chain has TRBV19 and TRBJ2-3; 8 positions match TRBD2. This CDR3 contains 13 residues. V was pared by 6 bases and J by 9 bases, with 8 bases of the junction left unmatched. The V gene's germline CDR1 is LNHDA and CDR2 SQIVND (reference sequence).

V and J are TRBV28 and TRBJ1-1; 10 bases map to TRBD1. Trimming removed 7 bases from V and 7 bases from J; junction bases left unmatched: 9. The germline V gene has CDR1 MDHEN and CDR2 SYDVKM. This CDR3 is built from 14 residues. The CDR3, as DNA: TGTGCCAGCACAGGGGCCGGACAGGGGGGTGAAGCTTTCTTT. The encoded protein is CASTGAGQGGEAFF.

About this clone: Within the sample, other DNA sequences also encode this same CDR3. The chain uses TRBV9 and TRBJ2-5, with D possibly matching TRBD2 (6 bases). The CDR3 runs 14 residues. V was trimmed by 0 bases and J by 5 bases, leaving 11 bases between them. Germline V gene sequence: CDR1 SGDLS, CDR2 YYNGEE. The CDR3 loop is CASSVGGGTETQYF. The CDR3 DNA is TGTGCCAGCAGCGTAGGGGGCGGGACGGAGACCCAGTACTTC. Full variable domain (outside the CDR3, taken from reference TRBV9 and TRBJ2-5): DSGVTQTPKHLITATGQRVTLRCSPRSGDLSVYWYQQSLDQGLQFLIQYYNGEERAKGNILERFSAQQFPDLHSELNLSSLELGDSALYFCASSVGGGTETQYFGPGTRLLVL.

V is TRBV19 and J is TRBJ1-1; the match to TRBD1 covers 8 bases. V shed 5 bases, J shed 7 bases, and the junction held 6 bases outside the gene matches. CDR1 is LNHDA and CDR2 is SQIVND in the germline V gene (reference sequence). The CDR3 length is 13 residues. The CDR3 DNA is TGTGCCAGTAGTGCTATACAGGGGGGTGAAGCTTTCTTT. Translating it yields CASSAIQGGEAFF.

This sequence joins TRBV10-1 and TRBJ1-3; a possible D gene is TRBD1 (5 bases). V was pared by 8 bases and J by 0 bases, with 14 bases between. The CDR3 has 15 amino acids. Looked up from germline, CDR1 is WNHNN and CDR2 is SYGVQD (reference sequence). The CDR3 sequence is CASSATANSGNTIYF. The CDR3 DNA sequence: TGCGCCAGCTCCGCGACAGCCAACTCTGGAAACACCATATATTTT.

Of note for this clone: Other DNA sequences in this sample translate to the same CDR3. V usage is TRBV5-6 and J usage is TRBJ2-3; TRBD2 matches 7 bases. Trimming at V came to 0 bases and at J to 1 base, leaving 2 bases not matched to a gene. The CDR3 has 15 amino acids. Germline V gene sequence: CDR1 SGHDT, CDR2 YYEEEE. The CDR3 DNA sequence: TGTGCCAGCAGCTTGGGGCTAGCGGGCACAGATACGCAGTATTTT. It yields the protein CASSLGLAGTDTQYF.

A word on this clone: Other DNA sequences of this sample code for an identical CDR3. The V gene is TRBV6-5, the J gene TRBJ2-7; 8 positions match TRBD1. This CDR3 contains 16 residues. V lost 0 bases and J lost 3; bases outside the gene matches: 7. Germline CDR1 is MNHEY and CDR2 is SVGAGI. The CDR3 DNA sequence: TGTGCCAGCAGTTACTCAACGGGACAGGTTTACTACGAGCAGTACTTC. Its protein product is CASSYSTGQVYYEQYF.

This chain links TRBV13 with TRBJ2-3; the match to TRBD2 covers 7 bases. The CDR3 is 15 residues long. CDR1 and CDR2 (germline): PRHDT, FYEKMQ (reference sequence). Trimming took 2 bases from V and 2 from J; bases not matched to a gene: 4. The CDR3 nucleotides read TGTGCCAGCAGCTTATCCGGGGGGTTCACAGATACGCAGTATTTT. Its translation: CASSLSGGFTDTQYF.

CDR3 sequence reads: CASSSRDSWSEQYF. In DNA form, the CDR3 reads TGTGCCAGCAGCTCTCGGGACAGCTGGAGCGAGCAGTACTTC. The chain has TRBV7-2 and TRBJ2-7; the match to TRBD1 covers 7 bases. This CDR3 has 14 residues. Germline V gene data show CDR1 as SGHTA and CDR2 as FQGNSA. V lost 4 bases to trimming and J lost 6 bases; unmatched junction nucleotides: 9.

The rearrangement links TRBV7-9 to TRBJ2-2; no definite D call. V lost 5 bases to trimming and J lost 4 bases, with 8 bases between them. CDR3 length: 13 residues. CDR1 and CDR2 (germline): SEHNR, FQNEAQ (reference sequence). CDR3 DNA: TGTGCCAGCAGCCCCCGACTCACCGGGGAGCTGTTTTTT. Amino acid sequence: CASSPRLTGELFF. The full variable domain, rest sourced from reference TRBV7-9 and TRBJ2-2, is DTGVSQNPRHKITKRGQNVTFRCDPISEHNRLYWYRQTLGQGPEFLTYFQNEAQLEKSRLLSDRFSAERPKGSFSTLEIQRTEQGDSAMYLCASSPRLTGELFFGEGSRLTVL.

This clone appeared once. V gene TRBV2 combines with J gene TRBJ2-5, with 10 bases lining up with TRBD2. Per the germline V gene, CDR1 is SNHLY and CDR2 is FYNNEI. The trim removed 3 bases at V and 1 base at J, leaving 5 bases unmatched. The CDR3 extends over 16 amino acids. The CDR3 region is CASSDGLAGAQETQYF. The CDR3 region has the DNA TGTGCCAGCAGTGACGGGCTAGCGGGGGCCCAAGAGACCCAGTACTTC.

The CDR3 loop is CASNGLGSYNEQFF. The CDR3 DNA reads TGTGCCAGCAACGGCCTAGGCTCCTACAATGAGCAGTTCTTC. V is TRBV7-9 and J is TRBJ2-1; D unclear. Trimming pared 7 bases from V and 0 bases from J, leaving 10 bases between. Germline V lookup: CDR1 SEHNR, CDR2 FQNEAQ (reference sequence). The CDR3 sequence is 14 residues long.

The chain carries TRBV30 and TRBJ1-1; the D is unclear. The CDR3 covers 14 residues. Germline CDR1 reads GTSNPN; CDR2 reads SVGIG (reference sequence). V was clipped by 4 bases and J by 1 base, with 13 bases between them. The DNA for the CDR3 is TGTGCCTGGAACCCGCGAACGGGGAACACTGAAGCTTTCTTT. This gives the protein CAWNPRTGNTEAFF.